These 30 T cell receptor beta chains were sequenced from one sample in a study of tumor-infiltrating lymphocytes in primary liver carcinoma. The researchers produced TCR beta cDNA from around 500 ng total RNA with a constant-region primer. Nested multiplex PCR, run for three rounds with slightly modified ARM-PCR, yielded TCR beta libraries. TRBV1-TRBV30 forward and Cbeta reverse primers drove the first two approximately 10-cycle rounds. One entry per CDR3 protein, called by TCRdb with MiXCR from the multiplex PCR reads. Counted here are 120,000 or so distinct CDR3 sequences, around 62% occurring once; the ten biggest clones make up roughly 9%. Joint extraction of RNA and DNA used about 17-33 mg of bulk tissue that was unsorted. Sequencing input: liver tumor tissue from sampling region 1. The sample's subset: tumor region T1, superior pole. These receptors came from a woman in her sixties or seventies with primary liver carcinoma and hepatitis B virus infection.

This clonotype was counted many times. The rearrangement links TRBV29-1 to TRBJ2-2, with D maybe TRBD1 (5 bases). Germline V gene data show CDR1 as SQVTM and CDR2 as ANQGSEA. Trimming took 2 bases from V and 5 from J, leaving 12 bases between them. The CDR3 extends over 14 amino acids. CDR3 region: CSVESQGRTGELFF. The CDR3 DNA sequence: TGCAGCGTTGAATCGCAGGGCCGAACCGGGGAGCTGTTTTTT.

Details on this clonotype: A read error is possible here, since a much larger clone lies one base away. CDR3 in DNA: TGTGCCAGCAGACCTACAGGATCGGGGCCCTACGAGCAGTACTTC. It encodes CASRPTGSGPYEQYF. J is TRBJ2-7 and V is TRBV6-5; perhaps D is TRBD1 or TRBD2 (5 bases each). In germline, CDR1 is MNHEY, CDR2 SVGAGI. V was pared by 6 bases and J by 2 bases, with 17 bases between. This CDR3 spans 15 amino acids.

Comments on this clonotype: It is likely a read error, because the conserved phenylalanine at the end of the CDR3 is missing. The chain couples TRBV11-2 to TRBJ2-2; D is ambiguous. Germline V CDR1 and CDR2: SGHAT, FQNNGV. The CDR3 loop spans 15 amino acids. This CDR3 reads CASSWVGSFTRELFL. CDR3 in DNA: TGTGCCAGTAGCTGGGTGGGGTCCTTCACCAGGGAGCTGTTTCTT.

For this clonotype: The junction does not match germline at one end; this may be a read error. CDR3 bases: TGTGTCAGCAGCTCCGAGACAATGGGTGAGCAGTACTTC. Encoded protein: CVSSSETMGEQYF. The V and J genes are TRBV11-2 and TRBJ2-7; D is unresolved. Germline V gene sequence: CDR1 SGHAT, CDR2 FQNNGV. The CDR3 runs to 13 residues.

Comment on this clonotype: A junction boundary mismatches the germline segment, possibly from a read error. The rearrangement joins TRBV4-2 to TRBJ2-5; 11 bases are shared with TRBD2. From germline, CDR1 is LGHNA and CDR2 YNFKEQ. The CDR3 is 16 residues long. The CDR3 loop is CASSHDLTSGSETQYF. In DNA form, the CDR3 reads TGTGCCAGCAGCCATGATTTAACTAGCGGGAGTGAGACACAGTACTTC.

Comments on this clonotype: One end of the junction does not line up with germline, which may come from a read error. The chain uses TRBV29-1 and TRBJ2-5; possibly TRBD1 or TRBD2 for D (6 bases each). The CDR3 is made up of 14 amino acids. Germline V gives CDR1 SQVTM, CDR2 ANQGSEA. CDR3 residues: CSVAPTGAIETQYF. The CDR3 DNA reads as TGCAGTGTTGCGCCAACGGGGGCCATAGAGACCCAGTACTTC.

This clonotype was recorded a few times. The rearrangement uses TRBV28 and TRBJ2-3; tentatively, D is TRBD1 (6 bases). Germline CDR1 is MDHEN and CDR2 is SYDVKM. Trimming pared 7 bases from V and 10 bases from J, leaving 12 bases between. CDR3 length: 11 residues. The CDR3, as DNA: TGTGCCAGCACTCAGGGGAGATCGCAGTATTTT. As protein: CASTQGRSQYF.

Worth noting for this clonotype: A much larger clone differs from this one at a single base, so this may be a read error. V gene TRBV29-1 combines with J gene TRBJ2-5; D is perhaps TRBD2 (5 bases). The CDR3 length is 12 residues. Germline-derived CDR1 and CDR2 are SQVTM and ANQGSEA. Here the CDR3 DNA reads TGCAGCGTTCTCGGGCTGAGGGAGACCCGGTACTTC. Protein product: CSVLGLRETRYF. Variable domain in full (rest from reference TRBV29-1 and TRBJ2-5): SAVISQKPSRDICQRGTSLTIQCQVDSQVTMMFWYRQQPGQSLTLIATANQGSEATYESGFVIDKFPISRPNLTFSTLTVSNMSPEDSSIYLCSVLGLRETRYFGPGTRLLVL.

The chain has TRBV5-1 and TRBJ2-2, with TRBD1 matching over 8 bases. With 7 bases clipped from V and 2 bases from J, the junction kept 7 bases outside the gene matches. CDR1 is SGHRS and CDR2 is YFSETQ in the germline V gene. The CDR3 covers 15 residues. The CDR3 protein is CASRMGQANTGELFF. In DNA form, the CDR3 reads TGCGCCAGCCGCATGGGACAGGCTAACACCGGGGAGCTGTTTTTT. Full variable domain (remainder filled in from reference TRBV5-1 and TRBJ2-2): KAGVTQTPRYLIKTRGQQVTLSCSPISGHRSVSWYQQTPGQGLQFLFEYFSETQRNKGNFPGRFSGRQFSNSRSEMNVSTLELGDSALYLCASRMGQANTGELFFGEGSRLTVL.

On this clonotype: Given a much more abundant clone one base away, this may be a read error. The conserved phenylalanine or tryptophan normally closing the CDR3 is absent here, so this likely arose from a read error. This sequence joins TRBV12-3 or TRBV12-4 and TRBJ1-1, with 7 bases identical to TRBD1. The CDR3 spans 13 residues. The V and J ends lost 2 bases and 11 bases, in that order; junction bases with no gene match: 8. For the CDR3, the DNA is TGTGCCAGCAGTTTATTGGGACAGCCGAAGGCTTTCCTT. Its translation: CASSLLGQPKAFL.

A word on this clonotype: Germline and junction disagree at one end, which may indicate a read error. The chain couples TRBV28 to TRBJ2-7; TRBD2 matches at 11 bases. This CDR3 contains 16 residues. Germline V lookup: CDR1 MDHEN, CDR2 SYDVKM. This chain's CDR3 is CPGGTSGTGLGYEQYF. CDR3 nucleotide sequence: TGCCCCGGCGGGACTAGCGGCACGGGCTTGGGGTACGAGCAGTACTTC.

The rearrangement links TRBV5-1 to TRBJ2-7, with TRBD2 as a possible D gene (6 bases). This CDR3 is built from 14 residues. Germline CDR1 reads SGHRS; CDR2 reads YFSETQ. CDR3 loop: CISSFLADSYEQYF. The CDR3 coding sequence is TGCATCAGCAGCTTCTTAGCGGACTCCTACGAGCAGTACTTC.

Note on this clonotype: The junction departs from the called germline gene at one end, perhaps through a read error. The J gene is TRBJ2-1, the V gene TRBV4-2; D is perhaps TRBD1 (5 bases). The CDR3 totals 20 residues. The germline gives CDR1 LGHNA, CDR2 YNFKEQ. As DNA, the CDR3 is TGTGCCAGCAGCCAGGCCCCGACAGTAGCTGCCCGGTCTTCCTGCAATGAGCAGTTCTTC. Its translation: CASSQAPTVAARSSCNEQFF.

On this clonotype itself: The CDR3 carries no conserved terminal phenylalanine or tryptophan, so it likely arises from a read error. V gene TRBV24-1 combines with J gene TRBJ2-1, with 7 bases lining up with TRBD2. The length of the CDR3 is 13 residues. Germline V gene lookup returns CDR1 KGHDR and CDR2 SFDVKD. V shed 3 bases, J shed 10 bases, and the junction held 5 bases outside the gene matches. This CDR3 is CATSDPGREEQFS. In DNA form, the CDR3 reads TGTGCCACCAGTGATCCTGGGCGGGAGGAGCAGTTCTCC.

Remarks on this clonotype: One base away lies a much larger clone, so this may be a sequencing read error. The CDR3 bases are TGCAGCGTCCAGGATAGGGGCAGTTATTACGAGCAGTACTTC. Amino acids: CSVQDRGSYYEQYF. The chain is built from TRBV29-1 and TRBJ2-7, with D perhaps matching TRBD1 (5 bases). Trimming left V 6 bases short and J 4 bases short, with 19 bases between. Germline V CDR1 and CDR2: SQVTM, ANQGSEA. This CDR3 region has 14 residues.

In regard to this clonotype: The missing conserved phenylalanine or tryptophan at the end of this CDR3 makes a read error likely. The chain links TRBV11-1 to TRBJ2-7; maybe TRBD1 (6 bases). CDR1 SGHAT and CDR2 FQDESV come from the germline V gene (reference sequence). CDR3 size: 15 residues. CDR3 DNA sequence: TGTGTCAGCAGCCCTCGGACAGCAGGACCACACGAGCAGTACTTA. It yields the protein CVSSPRTAGPHEQYL.

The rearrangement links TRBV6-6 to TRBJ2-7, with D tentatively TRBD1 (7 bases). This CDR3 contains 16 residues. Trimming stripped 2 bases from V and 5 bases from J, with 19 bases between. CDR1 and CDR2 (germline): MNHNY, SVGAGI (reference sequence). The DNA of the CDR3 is TGTGCCAGCAGTTACGGGCAGGGGGGATCCTACAACGAGCAGTACTTC. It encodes CASSYGQGGSYNEQYF.

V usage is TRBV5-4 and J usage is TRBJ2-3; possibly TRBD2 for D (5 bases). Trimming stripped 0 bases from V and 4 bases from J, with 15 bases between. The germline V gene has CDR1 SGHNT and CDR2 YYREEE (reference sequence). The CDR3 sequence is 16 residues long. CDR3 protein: CASSLGATRRSDTQYF. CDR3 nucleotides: TGTGCCAGCAGCTTGGGGGCCACTAGACGCTCAGATACGCAGTATTTT.

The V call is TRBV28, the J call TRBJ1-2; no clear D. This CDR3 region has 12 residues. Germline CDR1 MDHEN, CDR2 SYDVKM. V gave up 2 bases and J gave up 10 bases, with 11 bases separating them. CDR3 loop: CASSLQRMNYTF. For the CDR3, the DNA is TGTGCCAGCAGTTTACAGCGAATGAACTACACCTTC.

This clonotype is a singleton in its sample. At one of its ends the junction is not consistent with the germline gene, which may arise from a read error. The CDR3 reads CPSSQGTSGSYEQYF. Written as DNA, the CDR3 is TGTCCCAGCAGTCAAGGGACTAGCGGGAGTTACGAGCAGTACTTC. This chain joins TRBV11-2 and TRBJ2-7; the match to TRBD2 covers 14 bases. Germline values: CDR1 SGHAT, CDR2 FQNNGV. This CDR3 has 15 residues. Filled out from reference TRBV11-2 and TRBJ2-7, the complete variable domain reads EAGVAQSPRYKIIEKRQSVAFWCNPISGHATLYWYQQILGQGPKLLIQFQNNGVVDDSQLPKDRFSAERLKGVDSTLKIQPAKLEDSAVYLCPSSQGTSGSYEQYFGPGTRLTVT.

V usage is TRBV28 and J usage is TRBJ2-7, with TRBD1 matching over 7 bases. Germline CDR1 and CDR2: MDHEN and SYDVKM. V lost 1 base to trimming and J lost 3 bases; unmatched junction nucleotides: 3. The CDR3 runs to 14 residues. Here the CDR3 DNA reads TGTGCCAGCAGTTTATTGAGGACAGGCTACGAGCAGTACTTC. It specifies CASSLLRTGYEQYF.

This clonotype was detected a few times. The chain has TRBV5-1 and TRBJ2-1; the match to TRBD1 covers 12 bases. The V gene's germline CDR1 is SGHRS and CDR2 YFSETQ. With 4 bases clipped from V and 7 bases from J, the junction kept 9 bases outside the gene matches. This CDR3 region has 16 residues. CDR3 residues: CASSTTPGQGANEQFF. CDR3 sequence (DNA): TGCGCCAGCAGCACTACCCCGGGACAGGGGGCTAATGAGCAGTTCTTC.

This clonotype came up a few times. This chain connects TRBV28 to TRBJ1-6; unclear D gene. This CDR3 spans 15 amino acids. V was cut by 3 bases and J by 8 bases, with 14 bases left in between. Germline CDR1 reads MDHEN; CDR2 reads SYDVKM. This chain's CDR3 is CASSFPDGLDSPLHF. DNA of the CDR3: TGTGCCAGCAGTTTCCCCGACGGATTAGATTCACCCCTCCACTTT.

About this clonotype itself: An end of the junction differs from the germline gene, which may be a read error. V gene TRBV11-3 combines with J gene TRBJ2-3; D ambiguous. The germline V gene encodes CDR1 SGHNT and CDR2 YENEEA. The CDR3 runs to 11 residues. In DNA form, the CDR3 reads TGCGCCAGCTTCCTCACCGATACGCAGTATTTT. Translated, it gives CASFLTDTQYF.

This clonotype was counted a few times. The CDR3 DNA reads as TGTGCCAGCAGTTGGACAGGGGGTGGCACTGAAGCTTTCTTT. As protein: CASSWTGGGTEAFF. J is TRBJ1-1 and V is TRBV28; 10 bases fit TRBD1. The CDR3 runs to 14 residues. Germline V CDR1 and CDR2: MDHEN, SYDVKM. V trimming: 4 bases; J trimming: 4 bases; junction bases outside the gene matches: 3.

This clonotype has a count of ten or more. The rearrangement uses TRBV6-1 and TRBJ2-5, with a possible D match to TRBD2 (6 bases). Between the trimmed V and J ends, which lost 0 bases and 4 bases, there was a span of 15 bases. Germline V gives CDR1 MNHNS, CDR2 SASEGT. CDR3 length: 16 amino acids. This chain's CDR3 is CASSEAWVAAVETQYF. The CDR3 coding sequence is TGTGCCAGCAGTGAAGCCTGGGTAGCGGCAGTAGAGACCCAGTACTTC.

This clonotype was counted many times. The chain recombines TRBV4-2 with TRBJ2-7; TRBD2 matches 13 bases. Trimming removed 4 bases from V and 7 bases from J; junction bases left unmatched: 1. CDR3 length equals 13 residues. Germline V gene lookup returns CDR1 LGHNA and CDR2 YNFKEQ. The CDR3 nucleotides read TGTGCCAGCAGCCGGACTAGCGGGGGAGAGCAGTACTTC. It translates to CASSRTSGGEQYF.

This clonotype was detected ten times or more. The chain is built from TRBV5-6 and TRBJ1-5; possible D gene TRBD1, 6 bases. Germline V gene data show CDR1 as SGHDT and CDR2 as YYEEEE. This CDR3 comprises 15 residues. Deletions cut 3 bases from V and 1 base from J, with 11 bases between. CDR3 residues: CASSSQGNSNQPQHF. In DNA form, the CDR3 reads TGTGCCAGCAGCTCGCAGGGGAACAGCAATCAGCCCCAGCATTTT.

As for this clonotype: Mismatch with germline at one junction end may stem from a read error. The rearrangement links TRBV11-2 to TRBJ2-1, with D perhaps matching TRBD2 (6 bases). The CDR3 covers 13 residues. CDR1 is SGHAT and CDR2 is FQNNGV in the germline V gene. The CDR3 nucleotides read TGTGACAGCAGCTGGACTAACTGGGCAGAGCAGTTCTTC. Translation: CDSSWTNWAEQFF.

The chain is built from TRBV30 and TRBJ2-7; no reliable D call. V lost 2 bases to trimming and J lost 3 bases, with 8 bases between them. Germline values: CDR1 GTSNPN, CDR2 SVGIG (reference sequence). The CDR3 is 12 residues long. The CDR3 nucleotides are TGTGCCTGGAGTAGGACGGGCTACGAGCAGTACTTC. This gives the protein CAWSRTGYEQYF. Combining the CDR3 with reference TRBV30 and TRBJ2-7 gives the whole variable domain SQTIHQWPATLVQPVGSPLSLECTVEGTSNPNLYWYRQAAGRGLQLLFYSVGIGQISSEVPQNLSASRPQDRQFILSSKKLLLSDSGFYLCAWSRTGYEQYFGPGTRLTVT.